Described below is a single T cell receptor beta chain sequence and its context. Its antigen remains undetermined. No per-base quality is available; no much larger clone lies one base away. These data originate in a study of control samples from healthy donors and cancer patients (dated by TCRdb to 2020 to 2022). The receptor library was made with the immunoSEQ multiplex PCR assay. The clones in this table, taken by TCRdb from immuneACCESS, are in-frame only. Not every clone is retained; where verified, under half of the shortfall comes from an unresolved V gene, and the cause of the rest is unknown. The table for this sample lists about 69,000 clones; 84% of them were counted only once. Of the sample, roughly 3.1% falls within the top ten clones. V is clipped by 4 bases and J by 5 bases, and the sequence between their germline boundaries is 11 bases long. Measured from the cysteine to the phenylalanine, the CDR3 is 14 residues long. The only DNA kept is the CDR3, 42 bases in frame from the first base. The germline V gene provides CDR1 KGHDR and CDR2 SFDVKD.

This sequence uses TRBV24-1 and TRBJ1-5; no D segment can be confidently identified. The origin of this receptor is a woman between 45 and 60 years old with lung cancer. The sequencing input was PBMCs. The sequence in DNA is TGTGCCACCAGTGACGGGCAGGAATATCAGCCCCAGCATTTT. It specifies CATSDGQEYQPQHF.